This is a list of T cell receptor beta chains from one sample in a study of blood T cell repertoires in COVID-19. Repertoires were generated with immunoSEQ multiplex PCR, while TCRdb's copy carries only in-frame clones and drops some. The sample has roughly 340,000 clones; around 89% are singletons. The sample consisted of peripheral blood. The receptors were gathered from a woman aged 30 to 39 with COVID-19, enrolled during active disease. Both conserved end residues are part of each CDR3. D genes are given only for firm matches. A row's size may be missing; if present it is once, few, many or a size class.

J: TRBJ1-2; size: NA; D: NA; V: TRBV28; DNA: TGTGCCAGCAGACTACCGAACGAGGGCTACACCTTC; CDR3: CASRLPNEGYTF
J: TRBJ2-1; size: NA; D: NA; V: TRBV15; DNA: TGTGCCACCAGCAGACCCAGCGAGGTACTCAATGAGCAGTTCTTC; CDR3: CATSRPSEVLNEQFF
J: TRBJ1-2; size: NA; D: NA; V: TRBV7-2; DNA: TGCGCCGAGGCCGATAGGTCCTCGTATGGCTACACCTTC; CDR3: CAEADRSSYGYTF
J: TRBJ2-5; size: NA; D: TRBD2; V: TRBV2; DNA: TGTGCCAGCAGTGAGGTACTAGCGGGGGGTCCACAAGAGACCCAGTACTTC; CDR3: CASSEVLAGGPQETQYF
J: TRBJ1-1; size: NA; D: TRBD1; V: TRBV5-1; DNA: TGCGCCAGCAGCTTGGGGACAGGGGAACTCATTATGAACACTGAAGCTTTCTTT; CDR3: CASSLGTGELIMNTEAFF
J: TRBJ1-2; size: NA; D: NA; V: TRBV6-5; DNA: TGTGCCAGCAGTTACACCCAACAGGGCTCCTATGGCTACACCTTC; CDR3: CASSYTQQGSYGYTF
J: TRBJ1-6; size: NA; D: NA; V: TRBV3-1/TRBV3-2; DNA: TGTGCCAGCAGCCCAGATGTGGGCACGTATAATTCACCCCTCCACTTT; CDR3: CASSPDVGTYNSPLHF
J: TRBJ2-3; size: once; D: NA; V: TRBV2; DNA: TGTGCCACCAAGAGGGACTTCGGGTCGGATACGCAGTATTTT; CDR3: CATKRDFGSDTQYF
J: TRBJ2-7; size: NA; D: TRBD1; V: TRBV19; DNA: TGTGCCAGTAGTACTCTGGGACAGGGTGGCTCCTACGAGCAGTACTTC; CDR3: CASSTLGQGGSYEQYF
J: TRBJ2-2; size: NA; D: TRBD2; V: TRBV28; DNA: TGTGCCAGCAGATTAGCGGGGGCTAACACCGGGGAGCTGTTTTTT; CDR3: CASRLAGANTGELFF
J: TRBJ2-1; size: NA; D: NA; V: TRBV6-6; DNA: TGTGCCAGCTCTAGTGGAGGGCCAAATGAGCAGTTCTTC; CDR3: CASSSGGPNEQFF
J: TRBJ1-6; size: once; D: NA; V: TRBV2; DNA: TGTGCCAGCAGACCAGAAACGGGATCACCCCTCCACTTT; CDR3: CASRPETGSPLHF
J: TRBJ2-3; size: once; D: TRBD2; V: TRBV6-1; DNA: TGTGCCAGCAGTGAAGAAGGGTGGGAGGGCCCCGATACGCAGTATTTT; CDR3: CASSEEGWEGPDTQYF
J: TRBJ2-7; size: NA; D: TRBD2; V: TRBV5-4; DNA: TGTGCCAGCAGTTCCGGGACTAGCGGGGGGAGGAGCTCCTACGAGCAGTACTTC; CDR3: CASSSGTSGGRSSYEQYF
J: TRBJ2-1; size: NA; D: TRBD2; V: TRBV19; DNA: TGTGCCAGTAGTCTGGGACTAGGCGGAGAGCAGTTCTTC; CDR3: CASSLGLGGEQFF
J: TRBJ2-1; size: once; D: TRBD2; V: TRBV18; DNA: TGTGCCAGCCTCACCTTCGCGGGAGTTGAAAATGAGCAGTTCTTC; CDR3: CASLTFAGVENEQFF
J: TRBJ2-1; size: NA; D: NA; V: TRBV11-2; DNA: TGTGCCAGCAGCTTTGGATCCGGGTCCTACAATGAGCAGTTCTTC; CDR3: CASSFGSGSYNEQFF
J: TRBJ1-1; size: NA; D: NA; V: TRBV6-6; DNA: TGTGCCAGCAGCCGCAACTCGGTTCGGGTGGGGCCGGGCGCTAACACTGAAGCTTTCTTT; CDR3: CASSRNSVRVGPGANTEAFF
J: TRBJ1-4; size: NA; D: NA; V: TRBV4-2; DNA: TGTGCCAGCAGCCAAGGAGGGCAGGGAGGGGAAAAACTGTTTTTT; CDR3: CASSQGGQGGEKLFF
J: TRBJ1-1; size: few; D: NA; V: TRBV7-2; DNA: TGTGCCAGCAGACGCGAGATGAACACTGAAGCTTTCTTT; CDR3: CASRREMNTEAFF
J: TRBJ2-3; size: NA; D: NA; V: TRBV4-3; DNA: TGCGCCAGCAGCCAGGACGGTGCTAGCCGAAACACAGATACGCAGTATTTT; CDR3: CASSQDGASRNTDTQYF
J: TRBJ1-2; size: NA; D: TRBD1; V: TRBV2; DNA: TGTGCCAGCAGAACGACAGGGGACGATGGCTACACCTTC; CDR3: CASRTTGDDGYTF
J: TRBJ1-2; size: NA; D: TRBD1; V: TRBV18; DNA: TGTGCCAGCTCACCGCAACAGGGGGGGGACTATGGCTACACCTTC; CDR3: CASSPQQGGDYGYTF
J: TRBJ1-3; size: NA; D: NA; V: TRBV7-2; DNA: TGTGCCAGCAGCCCACGTCGAGGCGTCCTCTCTGGAAACACCATATATTTT; CDR3: CASSPRRGVLSGNTIYF
J: TRBJ2-5; size: NA; D: TRBD2; V: TRBV4-1; DNA: TGCGCCAGCAGCCCTCCGGCGGGGGGCTGGGAGACCCAGTACTTC; CDR3: CASSPPAGGWETQYF
J: TRBJ2-3; size: NA; D: NA; V: TRBV7-9; DNA: TGTGCCAGCAGCTTGGAACAGGGTAGGGATACGCAGTATTTT; CDR3: CASSLEQGRDTQYF
J: TRBJ2-2; size: NA; D: NA; V: TRBV11-2; DNA: TGTGCCAGCAGCTTTGGGGGGGCCGCGATCGGGGAGCTGTTTTTT; CDR3: CASSFGGAAIGELFF
J: TRBJ1-5; size: NA; D: NA; V: TRBV30; DNA: TGTGCCTGGGCGATTCGAAGCAATCAGCCCCAGCATTTT; CDR3: CAWAIRSNQPQHF
J: TRBJ1-2; size: NA; D: TRBD1; V: TRBV28; DNA: TGTGCCAGCAGTCTAGACAGGGTCGAAGGCCTCTATGGCTACACCTTC; CDR3: CASSLDRVEGLYGYTF
J: TRBJ2-1; size: NA; D: NA; V: TRBV27; DNA: TGTGCCAGCAGTCCACTACTTAGCTCCTACAATGAGCAGTTCTTC; CDR3: CASSPLLSSYNEQFF
J: TRBJ2-1; size: NA; D: TRBD2; V: TRBV2; DNA: TGTGCCAGCTCTCCGGGACTAGGGTACAATGAGCAGTTCTTC; CDR3: CASSPGLGYNEQFF
J: TRBJ2-1; size: NA; D: NA; V: TRBV7-8; DNA: TGTGCCAGCATGTCCCTAGGACAGCCCTACAATGAGCAGTTCTTC; CDR3: CASMSLGQPYNEQFF
J: TRBJ1-4; size: NA; D: NA; V: TRBV27; DNA: TGTGCCAGCAGACAGGACACAACTAATGAAAAACTGTTTTTT; CDR3: CASRQDTTNEKLFF
J: TRBJ2-1; size: NA; D: TRBD2; V: TRBV28; DNA: TGTGCCACCCATAAGACTAGCGGGGGGGCATGGGAGCAGTTCTTC; CDR3: CATHKTSGGAWEQFF
J: TRBJ1-2; size: few; D: NA; V: TRBV9; DNA: TGTGCCAGCAGCCTCGAAGGAGGGGACTATGGCTACACCTTC; CDR3: CASSLEGGDYGYTF
J: TRBJ1-1; size: NA; D: TRBD1; V: TRBV6-2/TRBV6-3; DNA: TGTGCCAGCAGTTTGGAGGGACAGCCTAACACTGAAGCTTTCTTT; CDR3: CASSLEGQPNTEAFF
J: TRBJ2-3; size: NA; D: TRBD1; V: TRBV14; DNA: TGTGCCAGCAGCCTCGGGACAGCCACAGATACGCAGTATTTT; CDR3: CASSLGTATDTQYF
J: TRBJ2-1; size: NA; D: TRBD2; V: TRBV6-2/TRBV6-3; DNA: TGTGCCAGCAGTCTAGCGGGACTAGCGGGGGGGCCTCCAACGTTCTTC; CDR3: CASSLAGLAGGPPTFF
J: TRBJ2-1; size: NA; D: NA; V: TRBV21-1; DNA: TGTGCCAGCACCCAGGGGGCCGCCTACAATGAGCAGTTCTTC; CDR3: CASTQGAAYNEQFF
J: TRBJ1-4; size: NA; D: NA; V: TRBV12-5; DNA: TGTGCTAGTGGTGGCGGGGGTTCTGAAAAACTGTTTTTT; CDR3: CASGGGGSEKLFF
J: TRBJ2-5; size: NA; D: TRBD1; V: TRBV28; DNA: TGTGCCAGCAGTTTTATCCAGGGGGCAGAGACCCAGTACTTC; CDR3: CASSFIQGAETQYF
J: TRBJ2-3; size: few; D: TRBD1; V: TRBV7-2; DNA: TGTGCCAGCAGCGAAACAGGGGGAGGAGATACGCAGTATTTT; CDR3: CASSETGGGDTQYF
J: TRBJ2-1; size: NA; D: TRBD1; V: TRBV10-2; DNA: TGCGCCAGCAACATCGACAGGGGGAGGAATGAGCAGTTCTTC; CDR3: CASNIDRGRNEQFF
J: TRBJ1-1; size: NA; D: NA; V: TRBV28; DNA: TGTGCCAGCAGTCCCCTAGGGGACACTAAAAAGAACACTGAAGCTTTCTTT; CDR3: CASSPLGDTKKNTEAFF
J: TRBJ1-6; size: NA; D: NA; V: TRBV30; DNA: TGTGCCTGGAGTGTCACAGGGTATAATTCACCCCTCCACTTT; CDR3: CAWSVTGYNSPLHF
J: TRBJ1-2; size: NA; D: TRBD1; V: TRBV6-5; DNA: TGTGCCAGCAGTTACTCGACAGGGGAGGGCTACACCTTC; CDR3: CASSYSTGEGYTF
J: TRBJ2-3; size: NA; D: NA; V: TRBV19; DNA: TGTGCCAGTAGGGGGAGGACGTTTGTTGATACGCAGTATTTT; CDR3: CASRGRTFVDTQYF
J: TRBJ2-3; size: NA; D: NA; V: TRBV29-1; DNA: TGCAGCGTTGCCAGGGGAACAGATACGCAGTATTTT; CDR3: CSVARGTDTQYF
J: TRBJ2-2; size: once; D: NA; V: TRBV9; DNA: TGTGCCAGCAACTTCGGGGGGAACACCGGGGAGCTGTTTTTT; CDR3: CASNFGGNTGELFF
J: TRBJ2-1; size: NA; D: TRBD2; V: TRBV30; DNA: TGTGCCTGGGCACCCGGACTAGCGGGAGGTGAGCAGTTCTTC; CDR3: CAWAPGLAGGEQFF
J: TRBJ1-2; size: NA; D: NA; V: TRBV30; DNA: TGTGCCTGGAGTGTACGACTGGCCCCGAACTATGGCTACACCTTC; CDR3: CAWSVRLAPNYGYTF
J: TRBJ1-2; size: once; D: NA; V: TRBV14; DNA: TGTGCCAGCAGCCAAGGAAGAGGGAATGGCTACACCTTC; CDR3: CASSQGRGNGYTF
J: TRBJ2-2; size: once; D: TRBD2; V: TRBV7-2; DNA: TGTGCCAGCAGCTTAAAGGGACTAGCGGGAGCCGGGGAGCTGTTTTTT; CDR3: CASSLKGLAGAGELFF
J: TRBJ2-7; size: NA; D: TRBD2; V: TRBV10-3; DNA: TGTGCCATCAGTGAGGGGGGGGAGGGCTACGAGCAGTACTTC; CDR3: CAISEGGEGYEQYF
J: TRBJ2-2; size: NA; D: TRBD2; V: TRBV11-2; DNA: TGTGCCAGCAGCTTAACACGGGAGGCCGGGGAGCTGTTTTTT; CDR3: CASSLTREAGELFF
J: TRBJ1-1; size: once; D: NA; V: TRBV7-8; DNA: TGTGCCAGCAGCTTCGGGAAGAACACTGAAGCTTTCTTT; CDR3: CASSFGKNTEAFF
J: TRBJ1-3; size: NA; D: NA; V: TRBV4-3; DNA: TGCGCCAGCAGCCAAGATACGACAGACTCTGGAAACACCATATATTTT; CDR3: CASSQDTTDSGNTIYF
J: TRBJ2-5; size: NA; D: TRBD1; V: TRBV12-3/TRBV12-4; DNA: TGTGCCAGCAGTTCAGGACAGGGGGAGACCCAGTACTTC; CDR3: CASSSGQGETQYF
J: TRBJ1-4; size: NA; D: NA; V: TRBV5-6; DNA: TGTGCCAGCAGCTTGTCGGGATACCCTAATGAAAAACTGTTTTTT; CDR3: CASSLSGYPNEKLFF
J: TRBJ1-1; size: NA; D: NA; V: TRBV6-6; DNA: TGTGCCAGCACACCCCGGGAGGTTGGCACTGAAGCTTTCTTT; CDR3: CASTPREVGTEAFF